Each of the 2 T cell receptor beta chains below was sequenced from the same sample in a study of CD8+CD57+ T cells in acquired aplastic anemia (dated by TCRdb to 2016 to 2019). Flow cytometry had shown CD8+CD57+ cell expansion in the patients selected for sequencing. The listed sequencing device is Illumina HiSeq 2000. Genomic DNA served as template for TCR beta VDJ combination and CDR3 sequence profiling. Through fastp at Q25 and MiXCR, TCRdb rebuilt clones from the public reads, retaining in-frame beta chains. When rows share a CDR3 protein, they turn into one entry using the most common DNA and genes. Across this sample there are 150,000 to 200,000 distinct CDR3 sequences, with nearly 65% seen only once. The ten largest clones take up approximately 42% of the sample. Sequencing was done on a sample of sorted CD4+, CD8+, or CD8+CD57+ T cells (not recorded which) from PBMCs. The receptors shown here come from a human donor with aplastic anemia.

V usage is TRBV7-8 and J usage is TRBJ2-7; D not certain. This CDR3 comprises 13 residues. Germline V gene data show CDR1 as SGHVS and CDR2 as FQNEAQ. V lost 2 bases, J lost 2 bases, and 7 bases lay in between. This chain's CDR3 is CASSLSGPYEQYF. As DNA, the CDR3 is TGTGCCAGCAGCTTATCAGGTCCCTACGAGCAGTACTTC.

This chain connects TRBV7-2 to TRBJ1-1; D perhaps matches TRBD1 (5 bases). The CDR3 contains 16 residues. Germline CDR1 SGHTA, CDR2 FQGNSA. Trimming pared 1 base from V and 5 bases from J, leaving 17 bases between. CDR3 region: CASSLEPSGGRTEAFF. The CDR3 DNA is TGTGCCAGCAGCTTAGAGCCCAGCGGGGGGAGAACTGAAGCTTTCTTT.